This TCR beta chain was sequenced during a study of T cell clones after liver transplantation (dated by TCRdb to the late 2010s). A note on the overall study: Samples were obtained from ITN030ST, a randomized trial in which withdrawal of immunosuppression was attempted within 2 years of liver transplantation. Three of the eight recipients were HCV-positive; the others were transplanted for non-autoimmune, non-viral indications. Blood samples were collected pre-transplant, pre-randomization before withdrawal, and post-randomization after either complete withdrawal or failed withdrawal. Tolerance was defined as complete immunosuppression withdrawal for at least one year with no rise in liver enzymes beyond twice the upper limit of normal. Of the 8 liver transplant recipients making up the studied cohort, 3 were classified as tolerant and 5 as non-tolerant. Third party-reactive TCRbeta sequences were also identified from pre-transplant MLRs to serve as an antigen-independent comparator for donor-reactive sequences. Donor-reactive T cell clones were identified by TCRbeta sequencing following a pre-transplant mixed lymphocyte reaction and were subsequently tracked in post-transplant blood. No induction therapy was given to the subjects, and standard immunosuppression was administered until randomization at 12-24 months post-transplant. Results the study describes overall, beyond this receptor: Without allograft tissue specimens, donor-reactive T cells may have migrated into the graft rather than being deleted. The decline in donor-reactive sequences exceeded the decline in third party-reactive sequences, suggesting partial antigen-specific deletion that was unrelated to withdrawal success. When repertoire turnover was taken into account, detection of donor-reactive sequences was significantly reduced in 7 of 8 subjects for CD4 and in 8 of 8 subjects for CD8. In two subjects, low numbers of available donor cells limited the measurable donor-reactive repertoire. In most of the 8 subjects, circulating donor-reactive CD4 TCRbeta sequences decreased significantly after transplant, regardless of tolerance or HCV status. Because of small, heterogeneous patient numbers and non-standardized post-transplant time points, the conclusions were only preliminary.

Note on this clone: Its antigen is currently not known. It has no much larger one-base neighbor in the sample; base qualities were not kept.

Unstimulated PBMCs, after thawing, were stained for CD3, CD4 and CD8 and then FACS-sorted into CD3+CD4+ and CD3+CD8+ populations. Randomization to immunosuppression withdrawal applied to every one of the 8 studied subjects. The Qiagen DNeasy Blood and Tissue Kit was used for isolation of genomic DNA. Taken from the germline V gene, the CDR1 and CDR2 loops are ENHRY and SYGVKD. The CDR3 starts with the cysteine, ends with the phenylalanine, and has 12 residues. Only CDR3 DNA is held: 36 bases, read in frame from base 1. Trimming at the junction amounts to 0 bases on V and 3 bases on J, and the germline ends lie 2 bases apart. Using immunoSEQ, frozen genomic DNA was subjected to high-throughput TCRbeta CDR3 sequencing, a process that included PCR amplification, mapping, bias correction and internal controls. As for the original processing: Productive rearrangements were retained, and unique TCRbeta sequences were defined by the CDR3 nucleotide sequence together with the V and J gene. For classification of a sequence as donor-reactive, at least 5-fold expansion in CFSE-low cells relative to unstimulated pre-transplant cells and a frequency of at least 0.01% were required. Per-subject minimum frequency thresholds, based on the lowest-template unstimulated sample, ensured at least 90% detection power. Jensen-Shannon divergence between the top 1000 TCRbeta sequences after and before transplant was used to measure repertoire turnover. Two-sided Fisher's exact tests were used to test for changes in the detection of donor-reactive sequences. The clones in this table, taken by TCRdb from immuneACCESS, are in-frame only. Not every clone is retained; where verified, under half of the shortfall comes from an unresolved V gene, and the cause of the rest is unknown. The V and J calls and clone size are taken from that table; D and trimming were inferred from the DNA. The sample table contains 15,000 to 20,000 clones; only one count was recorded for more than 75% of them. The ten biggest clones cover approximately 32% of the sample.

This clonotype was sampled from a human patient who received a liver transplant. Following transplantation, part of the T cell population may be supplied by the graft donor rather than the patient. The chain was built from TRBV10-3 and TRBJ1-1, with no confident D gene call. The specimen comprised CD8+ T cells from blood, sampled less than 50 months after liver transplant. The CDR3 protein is CAISESDTEAFF. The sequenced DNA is TGTGCCATCAGTGAGTCGGACACTGAAGCTTTCTTT.